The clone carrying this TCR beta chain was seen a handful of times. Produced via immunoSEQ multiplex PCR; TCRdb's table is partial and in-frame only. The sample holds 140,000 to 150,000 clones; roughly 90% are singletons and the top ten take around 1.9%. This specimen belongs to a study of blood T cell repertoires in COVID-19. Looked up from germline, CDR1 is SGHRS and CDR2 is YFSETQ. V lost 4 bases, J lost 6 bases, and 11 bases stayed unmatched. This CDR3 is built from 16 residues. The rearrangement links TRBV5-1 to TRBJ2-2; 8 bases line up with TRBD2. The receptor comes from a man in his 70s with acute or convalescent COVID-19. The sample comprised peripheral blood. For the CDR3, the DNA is TGCGCCAGCAGCAAACAGCGGGAGCTGGGGGCCGGGGAGCTGTTTTTT. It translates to CASSKQRELGAGELFF.